This T cell receptor (beta chain) was captured by sequencing in a study of CD8 T cells in ankylosing spondylitis. Trimming took off 0 bases at V and 4 bases at J, with 16 bases between the two ends. The CDR3 covers 15 residues. In germline, CDR1 is DFQATT, CDR2 SNEGSKA (reference sequence). As the method for making TCR beta libraries, quantitative 5'-RACE with molecular barcodes was used. TCRdb reprocessed the 5' RACE reads with MiXCR, giving one entry per CDR3 protein. The sample carries about 800,000 distinct CDR3 sequences, 12% recorded once. Study findings and constraints: Clones linked to disease were reported to show significant enrichment in matched ankylosing spondylitis synovial fluid. Previously reported in reactive arthritis synovial fluid and blood were some of the motif variants. With a CD8+ phenotype, disease-linked clones were relatively rare in peripheral blood. It appeared that ankylosing spondylitis blood was characterized by a TCR beta motif of several highly homologous variants.

Of note for this clonotype: Its antigen is still unknown.

The material sequenced was blood, either unsorted or a sorted T cell fraction (not recorded which). The V call is TRBV20-1, the J call TRBJ2-7; D is perhaps TRBD1 (5 bases). The sequence derives from a male donor with ankylosing spondylitis. For the CDR3, the DNA is TGCAGTGCTAGAGACACAGGTGGGCTATGGTACGAGCAGTACTTC. As protein: CSARDTGGLWYEQYF.